The 32 T cell receptor beta chains in this list originate from one sample, sequenced in a study of T cell responses to AZD1222 COVID-19 vaccine. Assay used: immunoSEQ multiplex PCR; TCRdb lists only in-frame clones, some missing. The sample yields 100,000 to 120,000 clones, around 89% seen once. The sequencing here drew on peripheral blood, taken on day 0 of AZD1222 vaccination. These receptors came from an adult in good health.

With regard to this clone: The same CDR3 can be traced to other DNA sequences in this sample. The gene calls are TRBV7-6 and TRBJ1-3; D call uncertain. The length of the CDR3 is 12 residues. Between the trimmed V and J ends, which lost 5 bases and 4 bases, there was a span of 6 bases. CDR1 and CDR2 (germline): SGHVS, FNYEAQ. The CDR3 nucleotides are TGTGCCAGCAGCCCTCCCGGAAACACCATATATTTT. Protein sequence: CASSPPGNTIYF.

The chain uses TRBV7-2 and TRBJ2-7; 11 bases map to TRBD2. Germline CDR1 and CDR2: SGHTA and FQGNSA. V lost 5 bases and J lost 0; bases outside the gene matches: 3. This CDR3 is 15 amino acids long. DNA of the CDR3: TGTGCCAGCAGCCCTAGCGGGGGGACCTCCTACGAGCAGTACTTC. It translates to CASSPSGGTSYEQYF.

The genes are TRBV19 and TRBJ1-2; weak D call: TRBD1 (5 bases). The CDR3 sequence is 16 residues long. CDR1 is LNHDA and CDR2 is SQIVND in the germline V gene (reference sequence). V was clipped by 4 bases and J by 0 bases, with 15 bases between them. CDR3 in amino acids: CASSSGTAYSNYGYTF. The CDR3 bases are TGTGCCAGTAGTAGCGGGACCGCGTACTCTAACTATGGCTACACCTTC.

The chain links TRBV6-5 to TRBJ2-1; D remains ambiguous. V lost 0 bases to trimming and J lost 5 bases, with 5 bases between them. Germline-derived CDR1 and CDR2 are MNHEY and SVGAGI. This CDR3 region has 13 residues. Here the CDR3 DNA reads TGTGCCAGCAGTTACTCGCAAGACAATGAGCAGTTCTTC. Translation gives CASSYSQDNEQFF.

The rearrangement links TRBV30 to TRBJ2-7; TRBD1 matches 11 bases. The CDR3 covers 15 residues. V was pared by 0 bases and J by 6 bases, with 7 bases of the junction left unmatched. Germline loops: CDR1 GTSNPN, CDR2 SVGIG (reference sequence). The CDR3 spells CAWSVLGQGAREQYF. The CDR3 region has the DNA TGTGCCTGGAGTGTTTTAGGACAGGGGGCGCGCGAGCAGTACTTC.

This sequence joins TRBV19 and TRBJ1-5, with a weak D call TRBD1 (6 bases). Germline assignment: CDR1 LNHDA and CDR2 SQIVND (reference sequence). The CDR3 runs 15 residues. Trimming cost V 4 bases and J 6 bases, with 16 bases left between them. The CDR3: CASSKGVQRPQPQHF. The CDR3 DNA reads TGTGCCAGTAGTAAGGGGGTACAGCGGCCTCAGCCCCAGCATTTT.

The count of this clone is one. This chain connects TRBV6-5 to TRBJ1-1; D gene unclear. Germline V gene lookup returns CDR1 MNHEY and CDR2 SVGAGI. The germline V and J ends were trimmed by 7 bases and 1 base, with 10 bases remaining between them. CDR3 length: 13 amino acids. CDR3 DNA sequence: TGTGCCAGCACTAGGACGGAGAACACTGAAGCTTTCTTT. As protein: CASTRTENTEAFF.

The gene calls are TRBV6-5 and TRBJ1-5, with 7 nucleotides matching TRBD1. Germline V CDR1 and CDR2: MNHEY, SVGAGI. V gave up 6 bases and J gave up 4 bases; unmatched junction bases: 9. This CDR3 has 15 amino acids. The CDR3 region has the DNA TGTGCCAGCAGAATAGCGACAGGGAGTAATCAGCCCCAGCATTTT. Its protein is CASRIATGSNQPQHF.

V and J are TRBV5-4 and TRBJ2-7, with TRBD1 matching over 11 bases. CDR3 size: 15 residues. V was clipped by 5 bases and J by 3 bases; unmatched bases: 7. Germline V gene sequence: CDR1 SGHNT, CDR2 YYREEE (reference sequence). As DNA, the CDR3 is TGTGCCAGCAGGTACTCCGGGACAGGGGGCTACGAGCAGTACTTC. Protein sequence: CASRYSGTGGYEQYF.

This chain uses TRBV4-1 with TRBJ1-1; D not certain. CDR1 and CDR2 from the germline V gene are MGHRA and YSYEKL. The CDR3 contains 16 residues. Deletions cut 0 bases from V and 1 base from J, with 12 bases between. CDR3 nucleotides: TGCGCCAGCAGCCAAGATGGACCGATGCCGAACACTGAAGCTTTCTTT. This codes for CASSQDGPMPNTEAFF.

The CDR3 spells CASSGDGDTEAFF. CDR3 nucleotide sequence: TGTGCCAGCAGCGGGGATGGGGACACTGAAGCTTTCTTT. V and J are TRBV11-3 and TRBJ1-1, with D unresolved. Trimming shortened V by 5 bases and J by 3 bases, and 10 bases separated the two germline ends. This CDR3 contains 13 residues. Germline V gene lookup returns CDR1 SGHNT and CDR2 YENEEA.

The chain combines TRBV2 with TRBJ2-3; D unclear. Trimming pared 4 bases from V and 1 base from J, leaving 6 bases between. The length of the CDR3 is 13 residues. The germline V gene has CDR1 SNHLY and CDR2 FYNNEI. The CDR3 coding sequence is TGTGCCAGCAGTGCACAGCGCACAGATACGCAGTATTTT. This gives the protein CASSAQRTDTQYF.

The J gene is TRBJ1-1, the V gene TRBV18, with unresolved D. Trimming stripped 0 bases from V and 2 bases from J, with 13 bases between. The CDR3 loop spans 16 amino acids. Germline V CDR1 and CDR2: KGHSH, LQKENI. CDR3 amino acids: CASSPPPETPNTEAFF. CDR3 DNA sequence: TGTGCCAGCTCACCACCGCCGGAGACACCCAACACTGAAGCTTTCTTT.

This chain joins TRBV7-2 and TRBJ2-7; TRBD1 aligns across 7 bases. Trimming cost V 6 bases and J 2 bases; bases outside gene matches: 16. Germline loops: CDR1 SGHTA, CDR2 FQGNSA. The CDR3 is 17 amino acids. This chain's CDR3 is CASRFSWAAGGTYEQYF. Written as DNA, the CDR3 is TGTGCCAGCAGATTCAGTTGGGCGGCAGGGGGAACCTACGAGCAGTACTTC.

The chain uses TRBV4-1 and TRBJ1-4; D ambiguous. The ends were cut back, 8 bases at V and 2 bases at J, with 15 bases in the middle. The CDR3 extends over 15 amino acids. The germline CDR1 and CDR2 sequences are MGHRA and YSYEKL. CDR3: CASCPGWVTNEKLFF. The CDR3 coding sequence is TGCGCCAGCTGCCCTGGATGGGTGACTAATGAAAAACTGTTTTTT.

The chain joins TRBV25-1 to TRBJ1-2; no reliable D call. This CDR3 contains 14 residues. Germline V gives CDR1 MGHDK, CDR2 SYGVNS. V lost 4 bases, J lost 6 bases, and 15 bases lay in between. The DNA of the CDR3 is TGTGCCAGCAGTGGGACTCTTCTAGTCGATGGCTACACCTTC. Its protein product is CASSGTLLVDGYTF.

The chain combines TRBV5-1 with TRBJ1-2; 7 bases line up with TRBD1. J lost 8 bases, V lost 4 bases, and 8 bases had no gene match. Germline V CDR1 and CDR2: SGHRS, YFSETQ. The CDR3 is made up of 13 amino acids. The CDR3 DNA follows: TGCGCCAGCAGCGTAACAGGGGTTAAGGGCTACACCTTC. Its protein product is CASSVTGVKGYTF.

The CDR3 region has the DNA TGTGCCAGCAGAGGGGGACGGACTAATGAAAAACTGTTTTTT. Translation: CASRGGRTNEKLFF. The chain is built from TRBV2 and TRBJ1-4, with D possibly matching TRBD1 (6 bases). CDR1 SNHLY and CDR2 FYNNEI come from the germline V gene. This CDR3 is built from 14 residues. V lost 6 bases and J 2 bases, leaving 10 bases between the germline ends.

The chain joins TRBV5-4 to TRBJ2-5, with no clear D. This CDR3 has 14 residues. Trimming took off 3 bases at V and 4 bases at J, with 13 bases between the two ends. The germline V gene encodes CDR1 SGHNT and CDR2 YYREEE (reference sequence). The CDR3 loop is CASSSTRRGETQYF. The CDR3 DNA sequence: TGTGCCAGCAGCTCGACTCGCCGCGGAGAGACCCAGTACTTC.

This sequence joins TRBV10-1 and TRBJ2-3; 12 bases are shared with TRBD2. The CDR3 sequence is 15 residues long. V shed 6 bases, J shed 4 bases, and the junction held 5 bases outside the gene matches. Germline V gene lookup returns CDR1 WNHNN and CDR2 SYGVQD (reference sequence). CDR3 sequence (DNA): TGCGCCAGCAGCCTGACTAGCGGGAGTTCAGATACGCAGTATTTT. It specifies CASSLTSGSSDTQYF.

A remark on this clone: Other DNA sequences in the sample encode the same CDR3. The chain is built from TRBV5-1 and TRBJ1-3, with unresolved D. The CDR3 runs 15 residues. Germline V lookup: CDR1 SGHRS, CDR2 YFSETQ. Trimming left V 0 bases short and J 0 bases short, with 7 bases between. The CDR3 sequence: CASSLGGSSGNTIYF. The CDR3 nucleotides read TGCGCCAGCAGCTTGGGGGGATCCTCTGGAAACACCATATATTTT.

J is TRBJ2-2 and V is TRBV5-1; tentatively, D is TRBD1 (7 bases). This CDR3 has 15 amino acids. The germline gives CDR1 SGHRS, CDR2 YFSETQ. The V and J ends lost 1 base and 1 base respectively, with 8 bases between them. The CDR3 region has the DNA TGCGCCAGCAGCTTGCAGGGGGGGAACACCGGGGAGCTGTTTTTT. Amino acid sequence: CASSLQGGNTGELFF.

J is TRBJ2-1 and V is TRBV24-1; 9 bases align to TRBD2. Germline CDR1 KGHDR, CDR2 SFDVKD. The CDR3 loop spans 14 amino acids. The J segment lost 9 bases and the V segment lost 5 bases, leaving 7 bases of the junction unmatched. The CDR3 here is CATSVAGTSSEQFF. Here the CDR3 DNA reads TGTGCCACCAGTGTGGCCGGGACTAGCAGTGAGCAGTTCTTC.

The CDR3 loop is CASNDRYTEAFF. The CDR3 DNA sequence: TGTGCCAGTAATGACAGGTACACTGAAGCTTTCTTT. The rearrangement uses TRBV19 and TRBJ1-1; D may be TRBD1 (6 bases). CDR1 LNHDA and CDR2 SQIVND come from the germline V gene (reference sequence). The CDR3 loop spans 12 amino acids. Trimming stripped 7 bases from V and 3 bases from J, with 9 bases between.

V is TRBV12-5 and J is TRBJ2-1; TRBD2 aligns across 7 bases. Germline CDR1 is LGHNT and CDR2 is FRNRAP. The CDR3 loop spans 18 amino acids. V trimming: 0 bases; J trimming: 8 bases; junction bases outside the gene matches: 16. As DNA, the CDR3 is TGTGCTAGTGGTTTGGTACTATCGGGGGAGGGCCGGAGGGATGAGCAGTTCTTC. Its translation: CASGLVLSGEGRRDEQFF.

The chain recombines TRBV6-2 or TRBV6-3 with TRBJ2-7; unclear D gene. The CDR3 has 12 amino acids. V was trimmed by 5 bases and J by 5 bases, leaving 10 bases between them. Germline values: CDR1 MNHEY, CDR2 SVGEGT. CDR3 in amino acids: CASSLVGNEQYF. The CDR3 nucleotides read TGTGCCAGCAGTCTGGTTGGTAACGAGCAGTACTTC.

The rearrangement uses TRBV2 and TRBJ2-1; 13 nucleotides match TRBD2. J was trimmed by 7 bases and V by 3 bases; bases with no gene match: 3. This CDR3 region has 15 residues. Germline CDR1 SNHLY, CDR2 FYNNEI. CDR3 sequence (DNA): TGTGCCAGCAGTGACCTACTAGCGGGAGGGAATGAGCAGTTCTTC. Its protein is CASSDLLAGGNEQFF.

CDR3 nucleotide sequence: TGTGCCAGCAGCCCAGACCCCCCGAGCTCCTATAATTCACCCCTCCACTTT. Its protein is CASSPDPPSSYNSPLHF. V gene TRBV5-4 combines with J gene TRBJ1-6; D unresolved. Germline loops: CDR1 SGHNT, CDR2 YYREEE (reference sequence). V lost 4 bases to trimming and J lost 0 bases, with 14 bases between them. This CDR3 is 17 amino acids long.

The chain recombines TRBV7-9 with TRBJ1-3; D not resolved. The ends were cut back, 1 base at V and 3 bases at J, with 1 base in the middle. Germline V gene sequence: CDR1 SEHNR, CDR2 FQNEAQ (reference sequence). The CDR3 has 12 amino acids. CDR3 nucleotides: TGTGCCAGCAGCTTAGGTGGAAACACCATATATTTT. Translated: CASSLGGNTIYF.

The chain combines TRBV5-4 with TRBJ1-1; tentatively, D is TRBD1 (5 bases). This CDR3 spans 13 amino acids. Germline loops: CDR1 SGHNT, CDR2 YYREEE (reference sequence). Trimming took 4 bases from V and 1 from J, leaving 8 bases between them. The CDR3 DNA follows: TGTGCCAGCAGCAGGGGTAAGAACACTGAAGCTTTCTTT. Encoded protein: CASSRGKNTEAFF.

This chain joins TRBV27 and TRBJ2-7; D may be TRBD2 (6 bases). CDR3 length: 15 residues. V dropped 2 bases and J dropped 7 bases, with 18 bases sitting between them. Germline CDR1 and CDR2: MNHEY and SMNVEV (reference sequence). CDR3 DNA sequence: TGTGCCAGCAGTTTAAATCGCCAGCGGGTAAGGGAGCAGTACTTC. As protein: CASSLNRQRVREQYF.

The chain joins TRBV30 to TRBJ1-2, with 9 bases fitting TRBD1. CDR1 is GTSNPN, CDR2 SVGIG, per germline (reference sequence). The CDR3 is 16 residues long. The J segment lost 2 bases and the V segment lost 2 bases, leaving 9 bases of the junction unmatched. This CDR3 is CAWSPGTGRNNYGYTF. CDR3 coding DNA: TGTGCCTGGAGTCCGGGGACAGGGAGAAACAACTATGGCTACACCTTC.